This T cell receptor (beta chain) emerged from a study of human T cells and chemical hapten exposure. The V end lost 3 bases, the J end lost 6 bases, and 21 bases lay between the germline ends. The CDR3 loop spans 17 amino acids. Time point described: pre-sensitization, week 0. Treatment in this sample: therapeutic diphenylcyclopropenone sensitization with weekly scalp DPC. TCRdb used MiXCR to reprocess the RACE reads, holding one entry per CDR3 protein. The sample lists 200,000 to 300,000 distinct CDR3 sequences, 7.5% to 10% occurring once. The source of this sequence is a woman aged 40-49 years with alopecia areata. Some clones in this sample may be carry-over from other donors' samples. Sequenced material: whole blood, taken in connection with sensitization to the hapten diphenylcyclopropenone (DPC). V and J are TRBV12-3 or TRBV12-4 and TRBJ2-1; D gene unclear. CDR3 in amino acids: CASSLEGRRSKSNEQFF. The CDR3 bases are TGTGCCAGCAGTTTGGAAGGCAGACGGAGTAAGAGCAATGAGCAGTTCTTC.